This T cell receptor (beta chain) was captured in a study of OX40 agonist ivuxolimab in advanced cancers. V was shortened by 1 base and J by 4 bases, with 5 bases between the two germline ends. Per germline, CDR1 SGHTA and CDR2 FQGNSA. This CDR3 comprises 13 residues. TCRdb's copy holds only in-frame clones and misses some; the assay was immunoSEQ multiplex PCR. Of tens of thousands of clones listed, around 86% were seen once; the top ten hold roughly 1.8%. The source was CD4+ or CD8+ T cells sorted from blood, collected in a trial of the OX40 agonist ivuxolimab. This sequence originates from an adult with an advanced solid tumor such as melanoma, head and neck, liver or kidney cancer. This sequence joins TRBV7-2 and TRBJ1-5; no clear D gene. The CDR3 nucleotides read TGTGCCAGCAGCTTAGGGAGGAATCAGCCCCAGCATTTT. Protein product: CASSLGRNQPQHF. Variable domain in full (rest from reference TRBV7-2 and TRBJ1-5): GAGVSQSPSNKVTEKGKDVELRCDPISGHTALYWYRQSLGQGLEFLIYFQGNSAPDKSGLPSDRFSAERTGGSVSTLTIQRTQQEDSAVYLCASSLGRNQPQHFGDGTRLSIL.